This T cell receptor beta chain stems from a study of beta chain features in type 1 diabetes. TCRB transcripts that were expressed got sequenced, as all of the isolated RNA had been reverse transcribed. Profiling relied on immunoSEQ multiplex PCR, and the TCRdb table lists in-frame clones only, not all of them. The sample has about 40,000 clones, around 45% seen once. Trimming cost V 5 bases and J 2 bases; bases outside gene matches: 9. The germline CDR1 and CDR2 sequences are LNHDA and SQIVND (reference sequence). This CDR3 is built from 16 residues. The sequenced material came from central memory CD4+ T cells from blood. The TCR comes from a woman aged 18-35 years in good health. This chain links TRBV19 with TRBJ1-5; 7 nucleotides align to TRBD1. This CDR3 is CASSLRPTGGNQPQHF. In DNA form, the CDR3 reads TGTGCCAGTAGTCTCAGACCTACAGGGGGCAATCAGCCCCAGCATTTT.